The rows below give T cell receptor beta chains drawn from one sample of a study of blood T cell repertoires in COVID-19. The method was immunoSEQ multiplex PCR; TCRdb's version includes in-frame clones alone and lacks a portion of them. The repertoire holds roughly 180,000 clones, with almost 85% as singletons. The specimen sequenced was PBMCs or T cells enriched from blood (not recorded which). These receptors were collected from a man between 45 and 60 years old who had recovered from COVID-19. Each CDR3 is given with its conserved first and last residue. A D gene is named only where the DNA matches it firmly. Clone size appears in some rows only: once, few, many, or a class for an expanded clone.

V	D	size	J	CDR3	DNA
TRBV7-3	.	.	TRBJ1-1	CASSRSGGSGTEAFF	TGTGCCAGCAGCCGCAGTGGGGGCTCGGGCACTGAAGCTTTCTTT
TRBV7-9	.	.	TRBJ2-1	CASSLAARHNEQFF	TGTGCCAGCAGCTTAGCGGCTAGACACAATGAGCAGTTCTTC
TRBV4-2	.	.	TRBJ2-3	CASSQEWAPTDTQYF	TGTGCCAGCAGCCAAGAGTGGGCTCCCACAGATACGCAGTATTTT
TRBV28	TRBD1	.	TRBJ1-1	CASSLRQGQTEAFF	TGTGCCAGCAGTCTTCGACAGGGTCAAACTGAAGCTTTCTTT
TRBV5-1	TRBD1	.	TRBJ2-1	CASSTTGTGVASYNEQFF	TGCGCCAGCAGCACAACCGGGACAGGGGTGGCCTCCTACAATGAGCAGTTCTTC
TRBV10-3	TRBD1	.	TRBJ1-2	CAIGGSGGRRNYGYTF	TGTGCCATCGGGGGGTCAGGGGGCCGAAGAAACTATGGCTACACCTTC
TRBV7-2	TRBD2	.	TRBJ2-3	CASIDLTSGTDTQYF	TGTGCCAGCATCGACTTGACTAGCGGCACAGATACGCAGTATTTT
TRBV10-1	TRBD1	.	TRBJ2-5	CASSRGQTEETQYF	TGCGCCAGCTCGAGGGGACAGACCGAAGAGACCCAGTACTTC
TRBV29-1	.	.	TRBJ1-5	CSVGDSSNQPQHF	TGCAGCGTTGGTGACAGTAGCAATCAGCCCCAGCATTTT
TRBV6-6	.	.	TRBJ2-2	CASSYWPNTGELFF	TGTGCCAGCAGTTATTGGCCAAACACCGGGGAGCTGTTTTTT
TRBV7-8	.	.	TRBJ2-1	CASSLARTRINEQFF	TGTGCCAGCAGCTTAGCTAGGACTCGCATCAATGAGCAGTTCTTC
TRBV18	TRBD2	.	TRBJ2-1	CASSPAYGTSFTNEQFF	TGTGCCAGCTCACCCGCTTACGGGACTAGCTTTACCAATGAGCAGTTCTTC
TRBV5-4	.	few	TRBJ2-3	CASSTAGSDTQYF	TGTGCCAGCAGCACCGCAGGGTCAGATACGCAGTATTTT
TRBV4-2	.	few	TRBJ1-4	CASSRRDTEKLFF	TGTGCCAGCAGCCGCCGGGACACTGAAAAACTGTTTTTT
TRBV7-6	.	.	TRBJ1-1	CASTQEVDTEAFF	TGTGCCAGCACCCAGGAGGTGGACACTGAAGCTTTCTTT
TRBV5-4	.	few	TRBJ2-7	CASSLGGDAEYEQYF	TGTGCCAGCAGCTTGGGGGGGGACGCGGAGTACGAGCAGTACTTC
TRBV5-1	.	.	TRBJ1-5	CASSPSSAGESNQPQHF	TGCGCCAGCAGCCCATCTTCCGCCGGGGAGAGCAATCAGCCCCAGCATTTT
TRBV7-9	.	.	TRBJ2-2	CASSTTSGELFF	TGTGCCAGCAGCACGACATCCGGGGAGCTGTTTTTT
TRBV28	.	.	TRBJ1-6	CASSFAAGDSPLHF	TGTGCCAGCAGTTTCGCCGCGGGGGATTCACCCCTCCACTTT
TRBV6-5	.	.	TRBJ1-5	CASRRGGQINQPQHF	TGTGCCAGCAGAAGGGGGGGACAAATAAATCAGCCCCAGCATTTT
TRBV7-9	TRBD1	.	TRBJ1-2	CASGWGQGNSGYTF	TGTGCCAGCGGCTGGGGACAGGGGAACAGTGGCTACACCTTC
TRBV19	TRBD1	once	TRBJ1-4	CASSMGTGSEKLFF	TGTGCCAGTAGTATGGGGACAGGGTCCGAAAAACTGTTTTTT
TRBV20-1	TRBD1	.	TRBJ1-1	CSASGTGIDTEAFF	TGCAGTGCTAGTGGGACAGGGATTGACACTGAAGCTTTCTTT
TRBV4-1	.	.	TRBJ1-2	CASSQASYTYGYTF	TGCGCCAGCAGCCAAGCCTCATACACCTATGGCTACACCTTC
TRBV10-3	.	.	TRBJ1-2	CAISSALGGFDGYTF	TGTGCCATCAGTAGTGCCTTAGGGGGTTTTGATGGCTACACCTTC
TRBV7-2	TRBD2	.	TRBJ2-5	CASSYLEAGAGETQYF	TGTGCCAGCAGCTACCTTGAAGCGGGGGCGGGGGAGACCCAGTACTTC
TRBV6-1	.	.	TRBJ1-5	CASSEEDSRGNQPQHF	TGTGCCAGCAGTGAAGAGGACAGTCGGGGCAATCAGCCCCAGCATTTT
TRBV11-3	.	once	TRBJ1-1	CASSLGGAENTEAFF	TGTGCCAGCAGCTTAGGTGGGGCGGAGAACACTGAAGCTTTCTTT
TRBV6-5	.	.	TRBJ2-1	CASSYHGPQGPRDQFF	TGTGCCAGCAGTTACCATGGACCTCAAGGGCCCCGGGATCAGTTCTTC
TRBV7-6	TRBD2	.	TRBJ2-1	CASSSDGLASDEQFF	TGTGCCAGCAGCTCCGATGGACTAGCGAGTGATGAGCAGTTCTTC
TRBV7-9	TRBD1	.	TRBJ2-3	CASSSTGGSTDTQYF	TGTGCCAGCAGCTCGACAGGGGGCAGTACAGATACGCAGTATTTT
TRBV5-5	.	.	TRBJ2-1	CASSLTLQDNEQFF	TGTGCCAGCAGCTTAACCCTGCAGGACAATGAGCAGTTCTTC
TRBV19	.	.	TRBJ2-7	CASSTGLTYEQYF	TGTGCCAGTAGTACGGGACTGACCTACGAGCAGTACTTC
TRBV29-1	.	.	TRBJ2-3	CSAMAPLGTDTQYF	TGCAGCGCTATGGCACCCCTTGGCACAGATACGCAGTATTTT
TRBV28	.	.	TRBJ1-2	CASSLVPSRGNYGYTF	TGTGCCAGCAGTTTGGTCCCCTCTAGGGGGAACTATGGCTACACCTTC
TRBV3-1/TRBV3-2	TRBD2	.	TRBJ2-7	CASSPRTSGRSYEQYF	TGTGCCAGCAGCCCCCGGACTAGCGGGAGGTCGTACGAGCAGTACTTC
TRBV28	.	.	TRBJ1-6	CASTGAARGNSPLHF	TGTGCCAGCACCGGGGCCGCGAGGGGGAATTCACCCCTCCACTTT
TRBV10-3	.	.	TRBJ1-3	CAISVSGARDTIYF	TGTGCCATCAGTGTATCAGGGGCCAGGGACACCATATATTTT
TRBV11-1	TRBD1	.	TRBJ1-5	CASSLTGVGQPQHF	TGTGCCAGCAGTCTTACAGGGGTGGGTCAGCCCCAGCATTTT
TRBV19	TRBD1	.	TRBJ1-2	CASSSPGQGTGYTF	TGTGCCAGTAGTTCCCCGGGACAGGGGACCGGCTACACCTTC
TRBV20-1	TRBD2	.	TRBJ2-1	CSASLAGPYNEQFF	TGCAGTGCTAGTCTAGCGGGACCCTACAATGAGCAGTTCTTC
TRBV5-1	TRBD1	.	TRBJ1-2	CASSPGQGEFYGYTF	TGCGCCAGCAGCCCAGGACAGGGAGAATTCTATGGCTACACCTTC
TRBV5-5	.	.	TRBJ2-7	CASSLVGTSTYEQYF	TGTGCCAGCAGCTTGGTCGGGACATCCACCTACGAGCAGTACTTC
TRBV7-2	TRBD1	.	TRBJ1-2	CASSQRTGALPSGYTF	TGTGCCAGCAGCCAAAGGACAGGGGCACTGCCTTCTGGCTACACCTTC
TRBV7-3	.	.	TRBJ2-3	CASSAGDTQYF	TGTGCCAGCAGCGCGGGAGATACGCAGTATTTT
TRBV5-1	.	.	TRBJ2-7	CASSLAMEVSEQYF	TGCGCCAGCAGCTTGGCCATGGAGGTTTCTGAGCAGTACTTC
TRBV6-5	TRBD1	.	TRBJ2-7	CATRTGPLGEQYF	TGTGCCACCCGGACAGGGCCCTTGGGCGAGCAGTACTTC
TRBV2	.	.	TRBJ2-1	CASSEVVRGNNEQFF	TGTGCCAGCAGTGAAGTAGTGAGGGGGAACAATGAGCAGTTCTTC
TRBV24-1	.	.	TRBJ2-5	CATSDTGTRTQETQYF	TGTGCCACCAGTGACACCGGGACAAGGACCCAAGAGACCCAGTACTTC
TRBV28	TRBD1	.	TRBJ1-6	CASDPRQGARSPLHF	TGTGCCAGCGATCCCCGACAGGGGGCGCGTTCACCCCTCCACTTT
TRBV5-1	TRBD1	few	TRBJ1-3	CASSLVGQGSGNTIYF	TGCGCCAGCAGCTTGGTGGGACAGGGCTCTGGAAACACCATATATTTT
TRBV2	TRBD1	.	TRBJ2-3	CASMRDRATDTQYF	TGTGCCAGCATGCGGGACAGGGCGACAGATACGCAGTATTTT
TRBV3-1/TRBV3-2	TRBD1	.	TRBJ2-3	CASSQALTRGTGGRRDTQYF	TGTGCCAGCAGCCAAGCCCTTACGAGGGGGACAGGGGGCCGAAGGGATACGCAGTATTTT
TRBV10-3	.	once	TRBJ2-3	CAIKGAVAVGTGTDTQYF	TGTGCCATCAAAGGGGCCGTTGCTGTCGGGACTGGCACAGATACGCAGTATTTT
TRBV7-8	TRBD2	.	TRBJ2-5	CASSLATSGRTETQYF	TGTGCCAGCAGCTTAGCCACTAGCGGGAGAACGGAGACCCAGTACTTC
TRBV30	.	.	TRBJ2-2	CARLGPTNTGELFF	TGTGCCCGTCTAGGCCCGACGAACACCGGGGAGCTGTTTTTT
TRBV28	TRBD1	.	TRBJ1-2	CASSFPPTGTYGYTF	TGTGCCAGCAGTTTTCCCCCGACAGGGACCTATGGCTACACCTTC
TRBV24-1	.	.	TRBJ2-6	CATSDPFLDNSGANVLTF	TGTGCCACCAGTGACCCCTTTTTGGACAACTCTGGGGCCAACGTCCTGACTTTC